These 12 T cell receptor beta chains originate from one sample sequenced in a study of T-cell memory formation after mild COVID-19 (dated by TCRdb to about 2021). Libraries were built with 5' RACE. Reads for this sample came from an Illumina NovaSeq 6000. TCRdb reworked the public reads: Q25 trimming with fastp, MiXCR clone assembly, productive beta chains retained. One record per CDR3 amino acid sequence lists the most common genes and DNA. This sample comprises about 190,000 distinct CDR3 sequences, around 20% of them detected only once. The ten largest clones represent about 2.4% of the sample. Material for sequencing was PBMCs or a T cell subset sorted from them (not recorded which). The receptors shown here come from an adult woman who had mild COVID-19 (a few samples of this study predate the infection). The sample titles of this study are shuffled in the database, so cell type and time point are left out; the donor was told from shared clones.

This clonotype was observed a few times. The V gene is TRBV19, the J gene TRBJ2-1; D is possibly TRBD2 (6 bases). This CDR3 has 13 residues. CDR1 and CDR2 from the germline V gene are LNHDA and SQIVND (reference sequence). The V gene lost 1 base and the J gene lost 7 bases, with 8 bases spanning the gap. In nucleotides, the CDR3 is TGTGCCAGTAGTATAGCTCGGGGGAATGAGCAGTTCTTC. Protein product: CASSIARGNEQFF.

The chain joins TRBV5-6 to TRBJ2-4; tentative D call: TRBD2 (6 bases). The CDR3 extends over 16 amino acids. Germline V CDR1 and CDR2: SGHDT, YYEEEE. Trimming stripped 2 bases from V and 3 bases from J, with 15 bases between. The CDR3 sequence is CASSFSSGRVKNIQYF. In nucleotides, the CDR3 is TGTGCCAGCAGCTTTTCATCCGGGAGAGTCAAAAACATTCAGTACTTC.

The table lists this clonotype with a few counts. The chain carries TRBV7-3 and TRBJ2-6; D is possibly TRBD1 (6 bases). The CDR3 loop spans 17 amino acids. Trimming shortened V by 5 bases and J by 4 bases, and 18 bases separated the two germline ends. The V gene's germline CDR1 is SGHTA and CDR2 FQGTGA. The CDR3 bases are TGTGCCAGCAGCAAGAACAGGGTTTTGTCCGGGGCCAACGTCCTGACTTTC. This translates into CASSKNRVLSGANVLTF.

The rearrangement uses TRBV20-1 and TRBJ2-5; 11 bases line up with TRBD2. V gave up 1 base and J gave up 5 bases; unmatched junction bases: 12. Per germline, CDR1 DFQATT and CDR2 SNEGSKA (reference sequence). The CDR3 consists of 17 residues. The CDR3 spells CSARAVGSGGAYETQYF. CDR3 sequence (DNA): TGCAGTGCTAGAGCTGTGGGTAGCGGGGGGGCCTACGAGACCCAGTACTTC.

V usage is TRBV25-1 and J usage is TRBJ2-7, with TRBD1 matching over 9 bases. This CDR3 contains 16 residues. J was trimmed by 2 bases and V by 6 bases; bases with no gene match: 11. CDR1 and CDR2 from the germline V gene are MGHDK and SYGVNS. The CDR3 nucleotides read TGTGCCAGCAGGGCCCTTCTCGGGACAGGGACCTACGAGCAGTACTTC. Its protein is CASRALLGTGTYEQYF.

In DNA, the CDR3 is TGCGCCAGCAGCCAAGGGTCGGGACACCTCTATGGCTACACCTTC. Its protein is CASSQGSGHLYGYTF. V usage is TRBV4-3 and J usage is TRBJ1-2; tentative D call: TRBD1 (6 bases). CDR3 length: 15 residues. Trimming removed 1 base at V and 4 bases at J, with 13 bases between. Germline V lookup: CDR1 LGHNA, CDR2 YSLEER.

The V and J genes are TRBV11-1 and TRBJ2-1, with D hard to call. V was trimmed by 5 bases and J by 11 bases, leaving 13 bases between them. In germline, CDR1 is SGHAT, CDR2 FQDESV (reference sequence). The CDR3 contains 12 residues. The CDR3 coding sequence is TGTGCCAGCAGCGTCGACTCGATGCAGCAGTTCTTC. Protein sequence: CASSVDSMQQFF.

The rearrangement uses TRBV7-3 and TRBJ2-5; D not resolved. The CDR3 spans 16 residues. Germline values: CDR1 SGHTA, CDR2 FQGTGA. V lost 5 bases and J lost 5, with 21 bases in between. As DNA, the CDR3 is TGTGCCAGCAGCCCCGGATCGGCCGGAGTGGGTGAGACCCAGTACTTC. This gives the protein CASSPGSAGVGETQYF.

This chain links TRBV20-1 with TRBJ1-4; no definite D call. Germline V gives CDR1 DFQATT, CDR2 SNEGSKA (reference sequence). The CDR3 contains 13 residues. V shed 2 bases and J shed 9 bases, with 13 bases lying between them. CDR3 loop: CSARSRGGQKLFF. The DNA for the CDR3 is TGCAGTGCTAGATCCCGGGGAGGGCAAAAACTGTTTTTT.

The CDR3 protein is CASSYSRGSADTQYF. As DNA, the CDR3 is TGTGCCAGCAGTTACTCTCGGGGGAGTGCAGATACGCAGTATTTT. The chain joins TRBV6-6 to TRBJ2-3; possibly TRBD2 for D (6 bases). CDR3 length: 15 amino acids. Germline V lookup: CDR1 MNHNY, CDR2 SVGAGI (reference sequence). The V end lost 0 bases, the J end lost 4 bases, and 11 bases lay between the germline ends.

The chain employs TRBV4-2 and TRBJ2-5; D is perhaps TRBD2 (6 bases). V lost 4 bases and J lost 5, with 14 bases in between. Germline assignment: CDR1 LGHNA and CDR2 YNFKEQ. CDR3 length equals 14 residues. The CDR3 region has the DNA TGTGCCAGCAGCCGCGGACTAACGGCCGAGACCCAGTACTTC. Translated: CASSRGLTAETQYF.

The table lists this clonotype with a few counts. The chain uses TRBV20-1 and TRBJ2-5, with 11 bases fitting TRBD2. V lost 5 bases, J lost 5 bases, and 10 bases stayed unmatched. Germline CDR1 and CDR2: DFQATT and SNEGSKA (reference sequence). This CDR3 contains 15 residues. As DNA, the CDR3 is TGCAGTGCTGCGCCTGGGACTAGCGGACAGGAGACCCAGTACTTC. Translated, it gives CSAAPGTSGQETQYF.